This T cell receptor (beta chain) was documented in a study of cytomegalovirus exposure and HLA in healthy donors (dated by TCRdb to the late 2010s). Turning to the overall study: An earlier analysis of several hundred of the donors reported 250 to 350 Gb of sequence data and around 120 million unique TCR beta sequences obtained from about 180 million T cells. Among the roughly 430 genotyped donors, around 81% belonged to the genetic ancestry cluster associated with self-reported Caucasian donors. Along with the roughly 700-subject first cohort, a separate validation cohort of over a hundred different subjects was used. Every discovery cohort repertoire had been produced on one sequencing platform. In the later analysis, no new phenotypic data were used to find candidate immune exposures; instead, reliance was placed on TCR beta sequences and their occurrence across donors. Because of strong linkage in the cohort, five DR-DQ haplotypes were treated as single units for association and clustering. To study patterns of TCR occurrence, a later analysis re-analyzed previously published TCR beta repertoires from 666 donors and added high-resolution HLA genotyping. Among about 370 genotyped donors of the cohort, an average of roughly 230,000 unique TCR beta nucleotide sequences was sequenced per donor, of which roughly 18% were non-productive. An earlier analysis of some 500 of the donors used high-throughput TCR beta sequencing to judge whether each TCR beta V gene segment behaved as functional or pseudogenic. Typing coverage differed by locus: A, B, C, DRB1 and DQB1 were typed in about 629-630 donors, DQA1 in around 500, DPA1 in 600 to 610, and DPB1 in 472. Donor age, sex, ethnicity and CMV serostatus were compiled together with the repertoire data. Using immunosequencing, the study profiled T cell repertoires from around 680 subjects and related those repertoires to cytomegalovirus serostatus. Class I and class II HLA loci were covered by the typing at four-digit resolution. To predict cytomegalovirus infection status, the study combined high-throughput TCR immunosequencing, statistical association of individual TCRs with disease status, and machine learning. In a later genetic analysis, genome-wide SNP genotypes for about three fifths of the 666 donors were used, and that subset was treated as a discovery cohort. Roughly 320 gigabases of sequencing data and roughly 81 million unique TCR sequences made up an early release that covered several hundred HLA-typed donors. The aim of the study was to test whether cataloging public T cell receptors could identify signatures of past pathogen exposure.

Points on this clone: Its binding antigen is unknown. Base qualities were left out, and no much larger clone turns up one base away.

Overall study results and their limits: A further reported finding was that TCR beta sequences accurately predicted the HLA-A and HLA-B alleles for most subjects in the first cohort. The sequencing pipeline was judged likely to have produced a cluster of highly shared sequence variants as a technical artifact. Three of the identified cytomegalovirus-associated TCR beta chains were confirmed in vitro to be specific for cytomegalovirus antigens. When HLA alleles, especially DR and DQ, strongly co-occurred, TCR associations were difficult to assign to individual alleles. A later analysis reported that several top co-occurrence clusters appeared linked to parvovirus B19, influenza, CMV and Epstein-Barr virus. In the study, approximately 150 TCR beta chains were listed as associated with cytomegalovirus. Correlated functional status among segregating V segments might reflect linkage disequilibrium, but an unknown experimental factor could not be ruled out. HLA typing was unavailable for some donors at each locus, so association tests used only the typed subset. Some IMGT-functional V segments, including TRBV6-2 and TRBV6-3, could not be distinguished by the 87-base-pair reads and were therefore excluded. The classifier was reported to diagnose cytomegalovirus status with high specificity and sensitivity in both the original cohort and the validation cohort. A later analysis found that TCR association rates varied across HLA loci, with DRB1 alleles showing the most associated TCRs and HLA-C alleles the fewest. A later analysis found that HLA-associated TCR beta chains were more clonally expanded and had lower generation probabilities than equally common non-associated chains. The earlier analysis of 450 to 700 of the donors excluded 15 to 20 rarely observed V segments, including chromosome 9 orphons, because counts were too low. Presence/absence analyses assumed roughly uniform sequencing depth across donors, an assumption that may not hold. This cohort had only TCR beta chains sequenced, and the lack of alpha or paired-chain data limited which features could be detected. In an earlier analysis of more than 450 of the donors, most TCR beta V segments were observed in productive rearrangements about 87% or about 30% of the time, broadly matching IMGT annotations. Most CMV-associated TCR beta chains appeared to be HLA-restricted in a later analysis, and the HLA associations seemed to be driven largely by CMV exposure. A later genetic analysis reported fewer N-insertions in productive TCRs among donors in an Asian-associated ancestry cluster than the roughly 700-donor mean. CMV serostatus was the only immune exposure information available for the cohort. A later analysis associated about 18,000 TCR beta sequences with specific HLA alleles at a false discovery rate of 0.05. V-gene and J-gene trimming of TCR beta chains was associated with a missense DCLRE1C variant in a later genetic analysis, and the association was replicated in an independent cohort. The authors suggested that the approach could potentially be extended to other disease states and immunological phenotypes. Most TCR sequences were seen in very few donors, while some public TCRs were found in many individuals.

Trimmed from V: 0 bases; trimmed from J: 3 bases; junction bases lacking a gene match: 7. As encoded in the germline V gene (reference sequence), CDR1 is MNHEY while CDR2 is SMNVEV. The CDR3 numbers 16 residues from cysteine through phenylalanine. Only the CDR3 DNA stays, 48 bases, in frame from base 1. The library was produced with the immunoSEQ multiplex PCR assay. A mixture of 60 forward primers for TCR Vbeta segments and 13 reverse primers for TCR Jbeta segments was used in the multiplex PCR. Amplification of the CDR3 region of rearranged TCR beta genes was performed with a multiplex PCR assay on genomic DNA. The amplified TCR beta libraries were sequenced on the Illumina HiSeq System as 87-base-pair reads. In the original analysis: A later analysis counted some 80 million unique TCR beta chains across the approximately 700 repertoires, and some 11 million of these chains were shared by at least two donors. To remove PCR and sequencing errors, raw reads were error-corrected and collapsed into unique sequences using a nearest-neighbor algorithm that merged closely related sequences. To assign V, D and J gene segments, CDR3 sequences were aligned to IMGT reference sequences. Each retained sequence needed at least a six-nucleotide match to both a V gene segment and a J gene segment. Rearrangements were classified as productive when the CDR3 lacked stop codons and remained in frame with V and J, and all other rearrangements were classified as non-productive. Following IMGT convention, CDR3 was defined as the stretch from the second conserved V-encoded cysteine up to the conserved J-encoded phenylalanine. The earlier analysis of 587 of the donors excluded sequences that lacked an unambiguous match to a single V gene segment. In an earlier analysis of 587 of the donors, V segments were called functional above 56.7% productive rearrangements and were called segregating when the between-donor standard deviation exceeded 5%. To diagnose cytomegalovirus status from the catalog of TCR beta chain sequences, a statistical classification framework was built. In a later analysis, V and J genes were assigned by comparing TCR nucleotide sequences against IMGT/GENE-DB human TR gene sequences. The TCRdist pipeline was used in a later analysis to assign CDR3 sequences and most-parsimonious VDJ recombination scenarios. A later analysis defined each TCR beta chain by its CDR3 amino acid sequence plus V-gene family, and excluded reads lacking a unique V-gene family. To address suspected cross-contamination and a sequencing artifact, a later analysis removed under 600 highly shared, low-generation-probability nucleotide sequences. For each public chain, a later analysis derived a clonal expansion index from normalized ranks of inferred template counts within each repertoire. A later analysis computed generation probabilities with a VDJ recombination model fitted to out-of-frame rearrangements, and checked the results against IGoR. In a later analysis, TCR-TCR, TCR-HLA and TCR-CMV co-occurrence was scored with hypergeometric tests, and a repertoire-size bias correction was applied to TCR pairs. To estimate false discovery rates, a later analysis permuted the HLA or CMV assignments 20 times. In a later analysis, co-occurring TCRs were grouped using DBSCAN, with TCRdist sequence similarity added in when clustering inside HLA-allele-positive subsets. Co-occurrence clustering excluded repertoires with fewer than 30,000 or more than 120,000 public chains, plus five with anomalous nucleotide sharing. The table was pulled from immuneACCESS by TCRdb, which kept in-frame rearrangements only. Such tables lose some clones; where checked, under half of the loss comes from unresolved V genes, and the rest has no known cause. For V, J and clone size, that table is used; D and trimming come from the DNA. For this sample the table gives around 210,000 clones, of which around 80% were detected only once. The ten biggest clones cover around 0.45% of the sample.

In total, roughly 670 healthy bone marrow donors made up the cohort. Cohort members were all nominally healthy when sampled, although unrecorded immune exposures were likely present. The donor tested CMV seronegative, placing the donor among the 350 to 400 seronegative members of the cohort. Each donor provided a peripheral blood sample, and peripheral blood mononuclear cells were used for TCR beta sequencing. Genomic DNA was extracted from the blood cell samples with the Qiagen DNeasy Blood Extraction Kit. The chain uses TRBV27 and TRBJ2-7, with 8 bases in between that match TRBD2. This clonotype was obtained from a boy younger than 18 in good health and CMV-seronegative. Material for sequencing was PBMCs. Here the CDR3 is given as CASSLSGLESFYEQYF. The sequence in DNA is TGTGCCAGCAGTTTATCGGGACTAGAGAGCTTCTACGAGCAGTACTTC.